These T cell receptor beta chains were read from a single sample in a study of cytomegalovirus exposure and HLA in healthy donors. The method was immunoSEQ multiplex PCR; TCRdb's version includes in-frame clones alone and lacks a portion of them. This sample has roughly 200,000 clones; around 73% occur once, and the top ten carry 2.4%. The sample consisted of PBMCs. These receptors were collected from a man between 60 and 70 years old in good health and CMV-seronegative. The CDR3 runs from the conserved cysteine through the conserved F or W. Each record gives: J gene, D gene, CDR3 length, clone size, V gene, CDR3 protein, CDR3 DNA. The D gene is left open where the match is weak. Not all rows give a size; the values are once, few, many and, for expanded clones, a class.

>TRBJ1-2|TRBD1|14|once|TRBV5-6
CASSYGQGNYGYPF
TGTGCCAGCAGCTATGGACAGGGAAACTATGGCTACCCCTTC
>TRBJ2-7|.|13|.|TRBV29-1
CSVVGRHTYEQYF
TGCAGCGTGGTGGGGCGACATACCTACGAGCAGTACTTC
>TRBJ1-4|.|12|.|TRBV7-2
CASGRADEKLFF
TGTGCCAGCGGCAGGGCCGATGAAAAACTGTTTTTT
>TRBJ1-1|.|19|.|TRBV5-1
CASSLVGGTREGVNTEAFF
TGCGCCAGCAGCTTGGTGGGGGGGACCAGGGAGGGAGTGAACACTGAAGCTTTCTTT
>TRBJ2-2|.|13|.|TRBV27
CASSLILAGELFF
TGTGCCAGCAGTCTAATCTTAGCCGGGGAGCTGTTTTTT
>TRBJ2-7|TRBD1|15|.|TRBV11-3
CASSSVQGEGHEQYF
TGTGCCAGCAGCTCGGTACAGGGGGAAGGCCACGAGCAGTACTTC
>TRBJ2-7|TRBD1|15|once|TRBV19
CASSIRWTGSYEQYF
TGTGCCAGTAGTATTCGATGGACAGGTTCCTACGAGCAGTACTTC
>TRBJ2-2|.|14|.|TRBV6-4
CASSEAVNTGELFF
TGTGCCAGCAGTGAAGCCGTGAACACCGGGGAGCTGTTTTTT
>TRBJ2-7|.|14|.|TRBV27
CASSWTGSSYEQYF
TGTGCCAGCAGTTGGACGGGGAGCTCCTACGAGCAGTACTTC
>TRBJ2-3|TRBD2|15|few|TRBV18
CASSPLRESTDTQYF
TGTGCCAGCTCACCGTTGCGGGAGAGCACAGATACGCAGTATTTT
>TRBJ1-1|.|14|.|TRBV9
CASSVATSGAEAFF
TGTGCCAGCAGCGTAGCTACATCAGGCGCTGAAGCTTTCTTT
>TRBJ2-5|.|13|.|TRBV5-1
CASSDAGPETQYF
TGCGCCAGCAGCGACGCGGGTCCAGAGACCCAGTACTTC
>TRBJ1-4|.|16|.|TRBV2
CASRLAFGATNEKLFF
TGTGCCAGCAGGTTAGCCTTCGGTGCAACTAATGAAAAACTGTTTTTT
>TRBJ1-4|TRBD1|16|.|TRBV12-5
CASGLTPPGQGSKLFF
TGTGCTAGTGGTTTGACACCTCCGGGACAGGGGTCAAAACTGTTTTTT
>TRBJ2-7|TRBD2|15|once|TRBV2
CASKDSGGGLYEQYF
TGTGCCAGCAAGGACAGCGGCGGGGGGCTGTACGAGCAGTACTTC
>TRBJ1-2|TRBD1|13|once|TRBV5-4
CASSSGQAYGYTF
TGTGCCAGCAGCTCCGGACAGGCCTATGGCTACACCTTC
>TRBJ1-1|.|16|.|TRBV7-3
CASSLLGREGRTEAFF
TGTGCCAGCAGCTTATTGGGCAGGGAGGGGCGGACTGAAGCTTTCTTT
>TRBJ2-3|.|13|.|TRBV5-1
CASRGSGTDTQYF
TGCGCCAGCAGGGGTAGCGGCACAGATACGCAGTATTTT
>TRBJ1-1|.|15|.|TRBV11-2
CASSRPQGLNTEAFF
TGTGCCAGTTCTAGACCCCAAGGCTTGAACACTGAAGCTTTCTTT
>TRBJ1-1|TRBD1|18|.|TRBV7-9
CASSPGRTGGPMNTEAFF
TGTGCCAGCAGCCCGGGGAGGACAGGGGGCCCCATGAACACTGAAGCTTTCTTT
>TRBJ2-1|.|19|.|TRBV2
CASSEGLAANPSSYNEQFF
TGTGCCAGCAGTGAAGGGTTAGCGGCTAACCCGAGCTCCTACAATGAGCAGTTCTTC
>TRBJ2-1|.|12|.|TRBV19
CASSVGGSEQFF
TGTGCCAGTAGTGTTGGGGGGAGTGAGCAGTTCTTC
>TRBJ2-7|.|13|few|TRBV5-5
CASVGGATYEQYF
TGTGCCAGCGTTGGAGGGGCTACCTACGAGCAGTACTTC
>TRBJ2-7|TRBD2|14|few|TRBV6-5
CASNPGGGAYEQYF
TGTGCCAGCAACCCGGGAGGGGGGGCCTACGAGCAGTACTTC
>TRBJ2-7|TRBD1|16|.|TRBV9
CASSISGTGGSYEQYF
TGTGCCAGCAGCATATCCGGGACAGGGGGTTCCTACGAGCAGTACTTC
>TRBJ2-7|TRBD1|14|.|TRBV5-1
CASSRDSKSYEQYF
TGCGCCAGCAGCCGGGACAGCAAATCCTACGAGCAGTACTTC
>TRBJ1-1|.|15|.|TRBV19
CASSISTVMNTEAFF
TGTGCCAGTAGTATCTCGACAGTTATGAACACTGAAGCTTTCTTT
>TRBJ2-7|TRBD1|20|.|TRBV13
CASSLEPGLGGRGPSYEQYF
TGTGCCAGCAGCTTAGAACCGGGGTTAGGGGGCAGGGGGCCCTCCTACGAGCAGTACTTC
>TRBJ2-7|.|12|.|TRBV5-1
CASSLDSITQYF
TGCGCCAGCAGCTTGGATTCCATCACACAGTACTTC
>TRBJ2-5|TRBD1|13|.|TRBV19
CASSSGTAETQYF
TGTGCCAGTAGTTCTGGGACAGCAGAGACCCAGTACTTC
>TRBJ1-2|.|12|few|TRBV30
CAWSAQGLGYTF
TGTGCCTGGAGTGCCCAGGGTCTCGGCTACACCTTC
>TRBJ2-7|TRBD2|14|once|TRBV18
CASSLGLEGYEQYF
TGTGCCAGCTCTCTCGGACTAGAAGGGTACGAGCAGTACTTC
>TRBJ2-1|TRBD1|15|few|TRBV5-1
CASSFGQGAYNEQFF
TGCGCCAGCAGCTTCGGGCAGGGGGCCTACAATGAGCAGTTCTTC
>TRBJ2-3|TRBD2|16|.|TRBV9
CASSPAAGALTDTQYF
TGTGCCAGCAGCCCGGCGGCGGGAGCCCTCACAGATACGCAGTATTTT
>TRBJ2-7|.|11|.|TRBV5-1
CASSSFGEQYF
TGCGCCAGCAGCTCATTCGGCGAGCAGTACTTC
>TRBJ2-3|TRBD1|15|.|TRBV10-2
CATMDTGGATDTQYF
TGCGCCACCATGGACACAGGGGGCGCGACAGATACGCAGTATTTT
>TRBJ2-7|TRBD1|13|.|TRBV29-1
CSVAPGQGYEQYF
TGCAGCGTCGCCCCGGGACAGGGCTACGAGCAGTACTTC
>TRBJ1-1|.|13|once|TRBV7-2
CASSTETGVEAFF
TGTGCCAGCAGCACCGAGACGGGAGTGGAAGCTTTCTTT
>TRBJ1-1|TRBD1|13|few|TRBV6-5
CASRGQVNTEAFF
TGTGCCAGCAGGGGACAGGTGAACACTGAAGCTTTCTTT
>TRBJ1-1|TRBD1|15|once|TRBV28
CASSLLPGTGAEAFF
TGTGCCAGCAGTTTATTACCCGGGACAGGGGCTGAAGCTTTCTTT
>TRBJ1-4|.|14|.|TRBV19
CASSEQGSNEKLFF
TGTGCCAGTAGTGAACAGGGTTCGAATGAAAAACTGTTTTTT
>TRBJ2-3|TRBD1|13|.|TRBV7-2
CASSGQGVNTQYF
TGTGCCAGCTCAGGACAGGGGGTTAATACGCAGTATTTT
>TRBJ2-5|.|14|.|TRBV9
CASSVVSGQETQYF
TGTGCCAGCAGCGTAGTGAGCGGGCAAGAGACCCAGTACTTC
>TRBJ1-1|.|16|.|TRBV23-1
CASSQSRDYRGTEAFF
TGCGCCAGCAGTCAATCCCGGGACTATAGGGGCACTGAAGCTTTCTTT
>TRBJ1-4|TRBD1|16|few|TRBV2
CASRDRTGSLKEKLFF
TGTGCCAGCAGGGATCGGACAGGGTCTTTAAAGGAAAAACTGTTTTTT
>TRBJ1-2|.|15|.|TRBV27
CASSLTPTGPYGYTF
TGTGCCAGCAGCCTAACTCCGACAGGTCCATATGGCTACACCTTC